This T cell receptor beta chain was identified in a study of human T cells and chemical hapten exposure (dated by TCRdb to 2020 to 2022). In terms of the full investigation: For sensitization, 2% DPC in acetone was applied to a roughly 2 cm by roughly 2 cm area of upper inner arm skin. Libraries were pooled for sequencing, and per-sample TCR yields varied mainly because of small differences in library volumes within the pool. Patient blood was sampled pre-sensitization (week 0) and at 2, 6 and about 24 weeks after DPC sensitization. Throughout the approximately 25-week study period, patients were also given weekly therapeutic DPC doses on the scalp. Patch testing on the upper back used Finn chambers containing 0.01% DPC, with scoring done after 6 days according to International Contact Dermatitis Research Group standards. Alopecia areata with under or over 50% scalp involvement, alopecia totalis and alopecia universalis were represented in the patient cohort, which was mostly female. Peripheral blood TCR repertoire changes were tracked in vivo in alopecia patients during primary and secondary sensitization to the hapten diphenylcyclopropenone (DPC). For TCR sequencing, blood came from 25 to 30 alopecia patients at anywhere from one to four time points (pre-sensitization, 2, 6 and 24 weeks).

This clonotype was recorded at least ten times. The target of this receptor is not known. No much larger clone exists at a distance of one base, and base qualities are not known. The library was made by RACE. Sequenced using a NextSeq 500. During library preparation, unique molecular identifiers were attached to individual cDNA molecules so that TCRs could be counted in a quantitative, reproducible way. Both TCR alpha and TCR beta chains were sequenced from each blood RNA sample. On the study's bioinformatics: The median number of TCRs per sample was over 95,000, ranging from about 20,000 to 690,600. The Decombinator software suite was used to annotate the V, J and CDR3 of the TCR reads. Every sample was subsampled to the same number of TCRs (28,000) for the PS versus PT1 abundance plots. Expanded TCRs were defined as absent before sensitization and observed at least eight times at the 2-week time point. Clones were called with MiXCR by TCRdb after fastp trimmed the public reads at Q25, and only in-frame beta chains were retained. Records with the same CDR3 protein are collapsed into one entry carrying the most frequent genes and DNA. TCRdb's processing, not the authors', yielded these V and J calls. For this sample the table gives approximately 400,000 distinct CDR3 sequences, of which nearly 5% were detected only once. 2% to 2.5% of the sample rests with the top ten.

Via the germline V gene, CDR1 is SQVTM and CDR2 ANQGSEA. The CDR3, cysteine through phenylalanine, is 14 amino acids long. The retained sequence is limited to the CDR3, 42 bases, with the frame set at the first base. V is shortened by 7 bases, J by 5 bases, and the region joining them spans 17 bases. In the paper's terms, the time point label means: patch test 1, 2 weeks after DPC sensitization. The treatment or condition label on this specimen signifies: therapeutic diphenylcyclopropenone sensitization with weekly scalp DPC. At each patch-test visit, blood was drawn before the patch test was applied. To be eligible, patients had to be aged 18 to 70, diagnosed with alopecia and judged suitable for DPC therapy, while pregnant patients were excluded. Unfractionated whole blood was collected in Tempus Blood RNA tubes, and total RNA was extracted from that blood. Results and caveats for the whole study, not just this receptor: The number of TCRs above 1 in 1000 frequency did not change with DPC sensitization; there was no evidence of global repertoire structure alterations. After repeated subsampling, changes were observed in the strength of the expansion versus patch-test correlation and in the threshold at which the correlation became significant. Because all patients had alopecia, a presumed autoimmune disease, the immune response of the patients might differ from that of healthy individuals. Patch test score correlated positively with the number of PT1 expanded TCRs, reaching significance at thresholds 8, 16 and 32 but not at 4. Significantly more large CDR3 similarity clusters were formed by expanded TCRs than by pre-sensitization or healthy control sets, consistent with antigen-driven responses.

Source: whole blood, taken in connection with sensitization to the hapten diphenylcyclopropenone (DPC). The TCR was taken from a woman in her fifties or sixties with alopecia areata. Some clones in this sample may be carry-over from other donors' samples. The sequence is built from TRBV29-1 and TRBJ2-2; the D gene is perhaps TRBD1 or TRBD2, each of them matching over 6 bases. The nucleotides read TGCAGCGCTGGGGGGCTAGCACGAACCGGGGAGCTGTTTTTT. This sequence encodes CSAGGLARTGELFF.